This TCR beta chain stems from a study of cytomegalovirus exposure and HLA in healthy donors. Background on the study: Drawn from HLA-typed donors, 80 million to 95 million unique TCRs were held in an early data release.

V gave up 2 bases and J gave up 5 bases, with 13 bases separating them. Germline V gene sequence: CDR1 SGHVS, CDR2 FQNEAQ. The CDR3 totals 15 residues. This clone was counted only a few times. Its cognate antigen is unknown. The study's findings and limits: Sequence variants that were highly shared formed a cluster that was likely a sequencing artifact.

60 Vbeta and 13 Jbeta primers were used in PCR. The protocol was immunoSEQ multiplex PCR, while the TCRdb copy is restricted to in-frame clones and leaves out a portion. The data show around 140,000 clones, around 76% seen once. The sequence was collected from a male donor in good health and CMV-seronegative. Sequenced sample: PBMCs. This chain links TRBV7-8 with TRBJ1-5; D gene ambiguous. In nucleotides, the CDR3 is TGTGCCAGCAGCTTACGGGCGGGGAGGGATCAGCCCCAGCATTTT. Its protein product is CASSLRAGRDQPQHF.